Below are 24 T cell receptor beta chains sequenced from a single sample in a study of Ad26.COV2.S vaccination and SARS-CoV-2 variants. Clones were read by immunoSEQ multiplex PCR, and TCRdb kept only the in-frame ones, dropping some. This sample has 350,000 to 550,000 clones, with 89% found just once. Treatment noted: around 19 received Ad26.COV2.S at low or high dose, single or two shots; about 5 received placebo; per-sample allocation not given. Day 63 after the first injection of vaccine or placebo was the sampling time. Sequencing used peripheral blood, obtained in a trial of Ad26.COV2.S vaccine versus placebo. The receptor set was obtained from a person aged 18-60 years who received the Ad26.COV2.S COVID-19 vaccine or a placebo.

V is TRBV27 and J is TRBJ2-5; 7 positions match TRBD2. Trimming cost V 8 bases and J 4 bases; bases outside gene matches: 16. Germline V CDR1 and CDR2: MNHEY, SMNVEV (reference sequence). The CDR3 totals 16 residues. As DNA, the CDR3 is TGTGCCAGCGCCGACGTTTACGGGGGAGGGAGAGAGACCCAGTACTTC. This encodes CASADVYGGGRETQYF.

The chain has TRBV6-5 and TRBJ1-6; 8 bases line up with TRBD1. Germline trimming cut 1 base from V and 8 bases from J; bases unmatched to any gene: 4. The length of the CDR3 is 15 residues. The germline CDR1 and CDR2 sequences are MNHEY and SVGAGI. CDR3 in DNA: TGTGCCAGCAGTTACTGGACAGGGTCAGATTCACCCCTCCACTTT. Residues: CASSYWTGSDSPLHF.

The V call is TRBV13, the J call TRBJ1-2; D is undetermined. The CDR3 spans 13 residues. CDR1 PRHDT and CDR2 FYEKMQ come from the germline V gene (reference sequence). V was pared by 7 bases and J by 5 bases, with 14 bases between. CDR3 sequence: CASTHQVSYGYTF. For the CDR3, the DNA is TGTGCCAGCACTCATCAGGTTTCGTATGGCTACACCTTC.

V gene TRBV29-1 combines with J gene TRBJ2-1; 13 bases line up with TRBD2. This CDR3 spans 17 amino acids. J was trimmed by 1 base and V by 8 bases; bases with no gene match: 11. Germline CDR1 and CDR2: SQVTM and ANQGSEA. CDR3 loop: CSMSGTSGVRSYNEQFF. The CDR3 DNA is TGCAGCATGTCCGGGACTAGCGGGGTTCGTTCCTACAATGAGCAGTTCTTC.

This clone was seen just once. The chain combines TRBV5-1 with TRBJ1-5, with TRBD1 matching 7 bases. The ends lost 4 bases at V and 3 bases at J; junction bases unmatched: 7. Germline CDR1 is SGHRS and CDR2 is YFSETQ. The CDR3 length is 15 residues. The CDR3 nucleotides are TGCGCCAGCAGCACCGGGACAGAAGTCAATCAGCCCCAGCATTTT. Translated: CASSTGTEVNQPQHF.

The chain uses TRBV11-3 and TRBJ2-2; 8 bases are a match to TRBD1. V was clipped by 5 bases and J by 7 bases; unmatched bases: 6. Germline loops: CDR1 SGHNT, CDR2 YENEEA. CDR3 length: 14 residues. The CDR3 DNA reads TGTGCCAGCAGCAGCCAGGGGGCGATCGGGGAGCTGTTTTTT. Protein product: CASSSQGAIGELFF.

This clone was seen more than once but under ten times. This chain links TRBV30 with TRBJ2-7; 7 bases agree with TRBD2. The CDR3 contains 16 residues. J was trimmed by 3 bases and V by 1 base; bases with no gene match: 12. Germline assignment: CDR1 GTSNPN and CDR2 SVGIG (reference sequence). The CDR3 here is CAWSGPGGSGHYEQYF. Here the CDR3 DNA reads TGTGCCTGGAGTGGCCCCGGGGGGAGTGGCCACTACGAGCAGTACTTC.

The chain links TRBV15 to TRBJ2-1; tentatively, D is TRBD2 (5 bases). The CDR3 has 13 residues. Trimming removed 8 bases at V and 8 bases at J, with 16 bases between. Looked up from germline, CDR1 is LNHNV and CDR2 is YYDKDF (reference sequence). The CDR3 protein is CATDRGLSDEQFF. Here the CDR3 DNA reads TGTGCCACCGACCGGGGTCTATCGGATGAGCAGTTCTTC.

The chain carries TRBV10-3 and TRBJ2-7; 10 bases line up with TRBD2. This CDR3 is built from 17 residues. From germline, CDR1 is ENHRY and CDR2 SYGVKD. With V trimmed by 4 bases and J by 0 bases, 9 bases remained unmatched. The CDR3 here is CAISALAGGPSSYEQYF. In DNA, the CDR3 is TGTGCCATCAGTGCCTTAGCGGGGGGTCCAAGCTCCTACGAGCAGTACTTC.

The chain is built from TRBV7-9 and TRBJ1-1; D might be TRBD1 (6 bases). V lost 2 bases, J lost 5 bases, and 12 bases lay in between. The CDR3 is 14 residues long. The germline CDR1 and CDR2 sequences are SEHNR and FQNEAQ (reference sequence). The CDR3 sequence is CASSLSQGKTEAFF. The DNA of the CDR3 is TGTGCCAGCAGCTTATCCCAGGGGAAGACTGAAGCTTTCTTT.

V usage is TRBV6-5 and J usage is TRBJ1-1; D not resolved. The V end was cut by 3 bases, the J end by 3 bases, with 17 bases between. CDR3 size: 16 residues. Germline V gives CDR1 MNHEY, CDR2 SVGAGI. The CDR3 nucleotides are TGTGCCAGCAGTTATATGGGTAGGTGGGAGGACACTGAAGCTTTCTTT. Translated: CASSYMGRWEDTEAFF.

The J gene is TRBJ1-1, the V gene TRBV3-1 (or the pseudogene TRBV3-2); D is uncertain. The CDR3 runs to 13 residues. V shed 2 bases and J shed 0 bases, with 4 bases lying between them. Looked up from germline, CDR1 is LGHDT and CDR2 is YNNKEL (reference sequence). The CDR3 spells CASSQKLNTEAFF. The CDR3 bases are TGTGCCAGCAGCCAAAAATTGAACACTGAAGCTTTCTTT.

V usage is TRBV10-3 and J usage is TRBJ2-1; 9 bases line up with TRBD1. Germline trimming cut 4 bases from V and 7 bases from J; bases unmatched to any gene: 8. The germline CDR1 and CDR2 sequences are ENHRY and SYGVKD. The CDR3 contains 15 residues. The CDR3 spells CAISGGQGMPNEQFF. CDR3 bases: TGTGCCATCAGTGGGGGACAGGGAATGCCAAATGAGCAGTTCTTC.

Turning to this clone: A junction boundary mismatches the germline segment, possibly from a read error. CDR3: CSARASGAFF. The CDR3, as DNA: TGCAGCGCTAGGGCCAGTGGAGCTTTCTTT. The chain combines TRBV20-1 with TRBJ1-1; the D is unclear. Germline V CDR1 and CDR2: DFQATT, SNEGSKA (reference sequence). CDR3 length: 10 residues.

The chain joins TRBV4-2 to TRBJ2-7, with no clear D. Per germline, CDR1 LGHNA and CDR2 YNFKEQ. V dropped 0 bases and J dropped 3 bases, with 12 bases sitting between them. This CDR3 contains 15 residues. Here the CDR3 DNA reads TGTGCCAGCAGCCAAGATTCGGTCAGCCTCTACGAGCAGTACTTC. It encodes CASSQDSVSLYEQYF.

The chain is built from TRBV7-2 and TRBJ2-1; tentative D call: TRBD1 (6 bases). This CDR3 region has 13 residues. Trimming shortened V by 4 bases and J by 10 bases, and 14 bases separated the two germline ends. Per germline, CDR1 SGHTA and CDR2 FQGNSA. CDR3 nucleotides: TGTGCCAGCAGCTCGGAGCAGGGGTTGGAGCAGTTCTTC. Its protein is CASSSEQGLEQFF.

Remarks on this clone: Sequence at one end of the junction differs from germline and may be a read error. The gene calls are TRBV7-7 and TRBJ2-2; 13 nucleotides agree with TRBD2. CDR1 is SSHAT, CDR2 FNYEAQ, per germline (reference sequence). CDR3 length: 17 amino acids. The DNA for the CDR3 is TGTGCTAGCAGCCCTATGGGACTAGCGGGAAACACCGGGGAGCTGTTTTTT. This translates into CASSPMGLAGNTGELFF. The entire variable domain, with the rest obtained from reference TRBV7-7 and TRBJ2-2, is as follows: GAGVSQSPRYKVTKRGQDVTLRCDPISSHATLYWYQQALGQGPEFLTYFNYEAQPDKSGLPSDRFSAERPEGSISTLTIQRTEQRDSAMYRCASSPMGLAGNTGELFFGEGSRLTVL.

J is TRBJ2-2 and V is TRBV7-2; the D call may be TRBD1 or TRBD2 (5 bases each). The germline V gene encodes CDR1 SGHTA and CDR2 FQGNSA. V lost 1 base and J lost 0, with 6 bases in between. This CDR3 is built from 15 residues. DNA for the CDR3: TGTGCCAGCAGCTTAGGAGGGGCGAACACCGGGGAGCTGTTTTTT. Translated: CASSLGGANTGELFF. The entire variable domain, with the rest obtained from reference TRBV7-2 and TRBJ2-2, is as follows: GAGVSQSPSNKVTEKGKDVELRCDPISGHTALYWYRQSLGQGLEFLIYFQGNSAPDKSGLPSDRFSAERTGGSVSTLTIQRTQQEDSAVYLCASSLGGANTGELFFGEGSRLTVL.

V is TRBV5-1 and J is TRBJ2-7; the match to TRBD1 covers 10 bases. The CDR3 is 15 residues long. The junction had 6 bases not matched to a gene; V was cut back by 4 bases and J by 2 bases. Per the germline V gene, CDR1 is SGHRS and CDR2 is YFSETQ. The CDR3 here is CASSTTGTGAYEQYF. CDR3 DNA sequence: TGCGCCAGCAGCACGACCGGGACAGGGGCCTACGAGCAGTACTTC.

The gene calls are TRBV5-5 and TRBJ2-6; D may be TRBD2 (6 bases). CDR1 is SGHKS, CDR2 YYEKEE, per germline (reference sequence). The V end lost 0 bases, the J end lost 0 bases, and 7 bases lay between the germline ends. The CDR3 runs 16 residues. The CDR3: CASSLGRGSGANVLTF. The CDR3 DNA is TGTGCCAGCAGCTTGGGGCGGGGCTCTGGGGCCAACGTCCTGACTTTC.

The chain employs TRBV24-1 and TRBJ2-3; possible D gene TRBD1, 6 bases. Germline CDR1 reads KGHDR; CDR2 reads SFDVKD. The CDR3 sequence is 15 residues long. The V end was cut by 0 bases, the J end by 2 bases, with 8 bases between. CDR3: CATSDLPGHTDTQYF. For the CDR3, the DNA is TGTGCCACCAGTGATTTGCCGGGACACACAGATACGCAGTATTTT.

This clone was observed once. The chain carries TRBV5-1 and TRBJ2-5; 8 bases fit TRBD1. The CDR3 has 14 residues. With 0 bases clipped from V and 3 bases from J, the junction kept 1 base outside the gene matches. Germline lookup yields CDR1 SGHRS and CDR2 YFSETQ. CDR3 in amino acids: CASSLADREETQYF. The CDR3 bases are TGCGCCAGCAGCTTGGCGGACAGGGAAGAGACCCAGTACTTC.

The V gene is TRBV27, the J gene TRBJ2-4, with 9 nucleotides matching TRBD1. The CDR3 has 17 residues. CDR1 and CDR2 from the germline V gene are MNHEY and SMNVEV (reference sequence). Trimming cost V 2 bases and J 5 bases; bases outside gene matches: 10. The CDR3 DNA is TGTGCCAGCAGTTTAGACCTAGACAGGGGGTGGGAAAACATTCAGTACTTC. The encoded protein is CASSLDLDRGWENIQYF.

The gene calls are TRBV7-2 and TRBJ1-1; unclear D gene. CDR3 size: 14 residues. CDR1 is SGHTA and CDR2 is FQGNSA in the germline V gene. V was cut by 2 bases and J by 1 base, with 8 bases left in between. The CDR3 DNA reads as TGTGCCAGCAGCTTATCTGGCAGGAACACTGAAGCTTTCTTT. As protein: CASSLSGRNTEAFF.